Listed here is a single TCR beta chain. At one of its ends the junction is not consistent with the germline gene, which may arise from a read error. This sample was included in a study of blood T cells in healthy people across ages. Primers used in a second PCR of roughly 7 to 11 cycles were a sample-barcoded 5' primer and a J-beta primer mix. TCRdb reanalysed the 5' RACE reads using MiXCR and keeps one entry per CDR3 protein. The sample shows 1.2 million to 1.5 million distinct CDR3 sequences, approximately 59% of them seen only once. Germline V gene lookup returns CDR1 SEHNR and CDR2 FQNEAQ (reference sequence). The CDR3 is 15 amino acids.

V usage is TRBV7-9 and J usage is TRBJ2-3; D gene ambiguous. The receptor comes from a man aged 18 to 35 in good health. Material: blood. Here the CDR3 DNA reads TGTGCTAGCAGAGCTTTCAGGCTCAGCACAGATACGCAGTATTTT. Its protein product is CASRAFRLSTDTQYF.